These T cell receptor beta chains were read from a single sample in a study of blood T cell repertoires in COVID-19. Data came from immunoSEQ multiplex PCR; TCRdb stores just in-frame clones and leaves some out. The repertoire holds 290,000 or so clones, 86% seen once, with about 2.6% in the top ten. Material: PBMCs or T cells enriched from blood (not recorded which). These receptors were taken from a woman younger than 30 who had recovered from COVID-19. Each CDR3 is given with its conserved first and last residue. Each record gives: J gene, clone size, V gene, D gene, CDR3 protein, CDR3 DNA. D genes are given only for firm matches. Expanded clones are given a class, and other clones once, few, many or no size at all.

J gene: TRBJ1-3
clone size: NA
V gene: TRBV30
D gene: TRBD1
CDR3 protein: CAWSPDRAGNTIYF
CDR3 DNA: TGTGCCTGGAGTCCTGACAGGGCTGGAAACACCATATATTTT

J gene: TRBJ1-6
clone size: NA
V gene: TRBV4-1
D gene: NA
CDR3 protein: CASSQDKDPDSPLHF
CDR3 DNA: TGCGCCAGCAGCCAAGATAAAGATCCGGATTCACCCCTCCACTTT

J gene: TRBJ1-6
clone size: NA
V gene: TRBV11-3
D gene: TRBD1
CDR3 protein: CASSARQGTSPLHF
CDR3 DNA: TGTGCCAGCAGCGCCCGACAGGGAACTTCACCCCTCCACTTT

J gene: TRBJ1-1
clone size: few
V gene: TRBV5-5
D gene: TRBD1
CDR3 protein: CASSSQGAWTEAFF
CDR3 DNA: TGTGCCAGCAGCTCACAGGGGGCGTGGACTGAAGCTTTCTTT

J gene: TRBJ2-7
clone size: once
V gene: TRBV19
D gene: NA
CDR3 protein: CASSFQRSYEQYF
CDR3 DNA: TGTGCCAGTAGTTTCCAGCGGTCCTACGAGCAGTACTTC

J gene: TRBJ1-1
clone size: NA
V gene: TRBV11-2
D gene: NA
CDR3 protein: CASSRTRGAEAFF
CDR3 DNA: TGTGCCAGCAGCCGGACTAGGGGAGCTGAAGCTTTCTTT

J gene: TRBJ1-2
clone size: NA
V gene: TRBV5-1
D gene: TRBD1
CDR3 protein: CASSGTGDHNYGYTF
CDR3 DNA: TGCGCCAGCAGCGGGACAGGGGATCATAACTATGGCTACACCTTC

J gene: TRBJ2-3
clone size: NA
V gene: TRBV24-1
D gene: NA
CDR3 protein: CATSREGTDTQYF
CDR3 DNA: TGTGCCACCAGCCGAGAGGGCACAGATACGCAGTATTTT

J gene: TRBJ2-1
clone size: NA
V gene: TRBV7-3
D gene: TRBD2
CDR3 protein: CASSRSGLAGVSAYNEQFF
CDR3 DNA: TGTGCCAGCAGCCGATCGGGACTAGCGGGAGTCAGCGCCTACAATGAGCAGTTCTTC

J gene: TRBJ1-4
clone size: NA
V gene: TRBV5-1
D gene: NA
CDR3 protein: CASSLDQGSEKLFF
CDR3 DNA: TGCGCCAGCAGCTTGGACCAGGGTAGTGAAAAACTGTTTTTT

J gene: TRBJ1-1
clone size: NA
V gene: TRBV9
D gene: NA
CDR3 protein: CASSAAGIGNTEAFF
CDR3 DNA: TGTGCCAGCAGCGCCGCAGGGATCGGGAACACTGAAGCTTTCTTT

J gene: TRBJ1-2
clone size: NA
V gene: TRBV5-1
D gene: NA
CDR3 protein: CASTQGPTNYGYTF
CDR3 DNA: TGCGCCAGCACCCAGGGCCCCACTAACTATGGCTACACCTTC

J gene: TRBJ1-5
clone size: NA
V gene: TRBV7-9
D gene: NA
CDR3 protein: CASSLATGTHNQPQHF
CDR3 DNA: TGTGCCAGCAGCTTAGCGACCGGGACACACAATCAGCCCCAGCATTTT

J gene: TRBJ2-3
clone size: few
V gene: TRBV10-1
D gene: TRBD2
CDR3 protein: CASSSSGATDTQYF
CDR3 DNA: TGCGCCAGCAGTTCTAGCGGAGCCACAGATACGCAGTATTTT

J gene: TRBJ2-5
clone size: NA
V gene: TRBV21-1
D gene: NA
CDR3 protein: CASPPKPESEETQYF
CDR3 DNA: TGTGCCAGCCCCCCAAAGCCCGAAAGTGAAGAGACCCAGTACTTC

J gene: TRBJ2-5
clone size: NA
V gene: TRBV27
D gene: TRBD2
CDR3 protein: CASSSRVWREGQYQETQYF
CDR3 DNA: TGTGCCAGCAGTTCAAGAGTGTGGCGGGAGGGCCAGTACCAAGAGACCCAGTACTTC

J gene: TRBJ1-2
clone size: NA
V gene: TRBV7-9
D gene: TRBD1
CDR3 protein: CASSLAPTGSYGYTF
CDR3 DNA: TGTGCCAGCAGCTTAGCCCCGACAGGGTCCTATGGCTACACCTTC

J gene: TRBJ1-3
clone size: once
V gene: TRBV28
D gene: NA
CDR3 protein: CASRPRLGSGNTIYF
CDR3 DNA: TGTGCCAGCAGACCTCGACTCGGCTCTGGAAACACCATATATTTT

J gene: TRBJ2-2
clone size: NA
V gene: TRBV11-2
D gene: NA
CDR3 protein: CASSGLRELFF
CDR3 DNA: TGTGCCAGCAGCGGCTTAAGGGAGCTGTTTTTT

J gene: TRBJ2-3
clone size: NA
V gene: TRBV2
D gene: NA
CDR3 protein: CASSTGLSTDTQYF
CDR3 DNA: TGTGCCAGCAGTACAGGTCTAAGCACAGATACGCAGTATTTT

J gene: TRBJ2-1
clone size: NA
V gene: TRBV7-2
D gene: TRBD1
CDR3 protein: CASSLDRYNEQFF
CDR3 DNA: TGTGCCAGCAGCCTGGACAGGTACAATGAGCAGTTCTTC

J gene: TRBJ2-7
clone size: NA
V gene: TRBV2
D gene: TRBD1
CDR3 protein: CASSERDRRSYEQYF
CDR3 DNA: TGTGCCAGCAGTGAAAGGGACAGGAGATCTTACGAGCAGTACTTC

J gene: TRBJ2-1
clone size: NA
V gene: TRBV5-1
D gene: NA
CDR3 protein: CASSWESYNEQFF
CDR3 DNA: TGCGCCAGCAGCTGGGAGAGTTACAATGAGCAGTTCTTC

J gene: TRBJ2-2
clone size: few
V gene: TRBV10-2
D gene: TRBD1
CDR3 protein: CASDSGQGSGELFF
CDR3 DNA: TGCGCCAGCGACTCCGGACAGGGTAGCGGGGAGCTGTTTTTT

J gene: TRBJ2-5
clone size: NA
V gene: TRBV10-1
D gene: NA
CDR3 protein: CATITQGQDETQYF
CDR3 DNA: TGCGCCACGATAACACAGGGCCAGGACGAGACCCAGTACTTC

J gene: TRBJ2-5
clone size: NA
V gene: TRBV15
D gene: NA
CDR3 protein: CATSSYHGGGETQYF
CDR3 DNA: TGTGCCACCAGCAGCTACCACGGGGGTGGTGAGACCCAGTACTTC

J gene: TRBJ1-6
clone size: NA
V gene: TRBV28
D gene: TRBD1
CDR3 protein: CASSLITGDSPLHF
CDR3 DNA: TGTGCCAGCAGTTTAATAACAGGGGATTCACCCCTCCACTTT

J gene: TRBJ2-3
clone size: NA
V gene: TRBV18
D gene: NA
CDR3 protein: CASSPQGRDTQYF
CDR3 DNA: TGTGCCAGCTCGCCTCAGGGCAGAGATACGCAGTATTTT

J gene: TRBJ2-3
clone size: NA
V gene: TRBV5-1
D gene: TRBD2
CDR3 protein: CASGTSGGAILDTQYF
CDR3 DNA: TGCGCCAGCGGGACTAGCGGGGGTGCCATATTAGATACGCAGTATTTT

J gene: TRBJ2-3
clone size: NA
V gene: TRBV9
D gene: TRBD2
CDR3 protein: CASSAGTSGSTDTQYF
CDR3 DNA: TGTGCCAGCAGCGCTGGGACTAGCGGGAGTACAGATACGCAGTATTTT

J gene: TRBJ2-5
clone size: NA
V gene: TRBV10-3
D gene: TRBD2
CDR3 protein: CAISETGTSAQETQYF
CDR3 DNA: TGTGCCATCAGTGAAACCGGGACTAGCGCCCAAGAGACCCAGTACTTC

J gene: TRBJ2-1
clone size: NA
V gene: TRBV6-5
D gene: TRBD1
CDR3 protein: CATRQGGNEQFF
CDR3 DNA: TGTGCCACACGACAGGGCGGCAATGAGCAGTTCTTC

J gene: TRBJ1-1
clone size: NA
V gene: TRBV11-3
D gene: NA
CDR3 protein: CASSLEATMNTEAFF
CDR3 DNA: TGTGCCAGCAGCTTAGAGGCAACGATGAACACTGAAGCTTTCTTT

J gene: TRBJ2-2
clone size: once
V gene: TRBV6-2/TRBV6-3
D gene: NA
CDR3 protein: CASSLYTGELFF
CDR3 DNA: TGTGCCAGCAGTTTATACACCGGGGAGCTGTTTTTT

J gene: TRBJ2-5
clone size: NA
V gene: TRBV6-2/TRBV6-3
D gene: NA
CDR3 protein: CASSYAGVYETQYF
CDR3 DNA: TGTGCCAGCAGTTACGCCGGGGTCTATGAGACCCAGTACTTC

J gene: TRBJ1-1
clone size: NA
V gene: TRBV6-5
D gene: TRBD1
CDR3 protein: CASRKPGTGNTEAFF
CDR3 DNA: TGTGCCAGCAGGAAACCCGGGACAGGGAACACTGAAGCTTTCTTT

J gene: TRBJ1-1
clone size: NA
V gene: TRBV7-9
D gene: NA
CDR3 protein: CASSFPTGMNTEAFF
CDR3 DNA: TGTGCCAGCAGCTTCCCGACAGGTATGAACACTGAAGCTTTCTTT

J gene: TRBJ2-1
clone size: NA
V gene: TRBV11-2
D gene: NA
CDR3 protein: CASSSILARSSYNEQFF
CDR3 DNA: TGTGCCAGCAGCTCCATTCTGGCGAGGAGTTCCTACAATGAGCAGTTCTTC

J gene: TRBJ2-3
clone size: NA
V gene: TRBV15
D gene: NA
CDR3 protein: CATSSGESIQITSTDTQYF
CDR3 DNA: TGTGCCACCAGCTCCGGGGAATCCATTCAAATAACTAGCACAGATACGCAGTATTTT

J gene: TRBJ2-2
clone size: NA
V gene: TRBV12-5
D gene: NA
CDR3 protein: CASGPFSAGTGELFF
CDR3 DNA: TGTGCTAGTGGTCCCTTCTCCGCCGGCACCGGGGAGCTGTTTTTT

J gene: TRBJ1-2
clone size: NA
V gene: TRBV4-1
D gene: NA
CDR3 protein: CASSPSGKIYTF
CDR3 DNA: TGCGCCAGCAGCCCAAGCGGCAAGATCTACACCTTC

J gene: TRBJ2-5
clone size: NA
V gene: TRBV28
D gene: NA
CDR3 protein: CASSLSGGQETQYF
CDR3 DNA: TGTGCCAGCAGTTTATCCGGGGGTCAAGAGACCCAGTACTTC

J gene: TRBJ2-7
clone size: NA
V gene: TRBV7-9
D gene: TRBD2
CDR3 protein: CASSSGTTVSYEQYF
CDR3 DNA: TGTGCCAGCAGCTCTGGGACTACGGTTTCCTACGAGCAGTACTTC

J gene: TRBJ1-2
clone size: NA
V gene: TRBV4-3
D gene: NA
CDR3 protein: CASSQGTIGYTF
CDR3 DNA: TGCGCCAGCAGCCAGGGGACAATCGGCTACACCTTC

J gene: TRBJ2-1
clone size: NA
V gene: TRBV10-3
D gene: NA
CDR3 protein: CAIRALGDEQFF
CDR3 DNA: TGTGCCATCAGGGCTTTGGGAGATGAGCAGTTCTTC

J gene: TRBJ1-5
clone size: NA
V gene: TRBV2
D gene: TRBD1
CDR3 protein: CASSWGQSNQPQHF
CDR3 DNA: TGTGCCAGCAGTTGGGGACAGAGCAATCAGCCCCAGCATTTT

J gene: TRBJ2-5
clone size: NA
V gene: TRBV5-1
D gene: TRBD2
CDR3 protein: CASSLDGGRYQETQYF
CDR3 DNA: TGCGCCAGCAGCTTGGACGGCGGGAGGTACCAAGAGACCCAGTACTTC

J gene: TRBJ1-1
clone size: NA
V gene: TRBV25-1
D gene: TRBD1
CDR3 protein: CASSISRGRMNTEAFF
CDR3 DNA: TGTGCCAGCAGTATAAGCAGGGGGCGCATGAACACTGAAGCTTTCTTT

J gene: TRBJ1-2
clone size: NA
V gene: TRBV28
D gene: NA
CDR3 protein: CASSRGRGLNGYTF
CDR3 DNA: TGTGCCAGCAGCCGTGGACGCGGGTTGAACGGCTACACCTTC

J gene: TRBJ1-5
clone size: NA
V gene: TRBV28
D gene: NA
CDR3 protein: CASRREGLDNQPQHF
CDR3 DNA: TGTGCCAGCAGGAGAGAGGGTTTGGACAATCAGCCCCAGCATTTT

J gene: TRBJ2-3
clone size: NA
V gene: TRBV2
D gene: TRBD2
CDR3 protein: CASREAGGVSTDTQYF
CDR3 DNA: TGTGCCAGCAGAGAAGCGGGGGGGGTTAGCACAGATACGCAGTATTTT

J gene: TRBJ1-3
clone size: NA
V gene: TRBV7-9
D gene: NA
CDR3 protein: CASSTLLDTYSGNTIYF
CDR3 DNA: TGTGCCAGCAGCACCTTACTTGACACATACTCTGGAAACACCATATATTTT

J gene: TRBJ2-1
clone size: NA
V gene: TRBV5-4
D gene: NA
CDR3 protein: CASSLVSGNYNEQFF
CDR3 DNA: TGTGCCAGCAGCTTGGTTAGCGGAAACTACAATGAGCAGTTCTTC

J gene: TRBJ2-1
clone size: NA
V gene: TRBV1
D gene: NA
CDR3 protein: CTSSLGLAGENEQFF
CDR3 DNA: TGCACCAGCAGCCTAGGACTAGCGGGAGAAAATGAGCAGTTCTTC